This T cell receptor (beta chain) was retrieved from a study of T cell responses to AZD1222 COVID-19 vaccine. The study, taken as a whole, reports: Across the whole spike, CD4 TCRs peaked at regions 160-218 and 743-854. Nearly half of spike-specific TCRs reportedly target unmutated variant regions. Sampling captured repertoires only after the peak T cell response. At baseline, just a handful of AZD1222 recipients tested seropositive.

Generated by immunoSEQ multiplex PCR, the TCRdb table keeps only in-frame clones and is missing some. The sample records tens of thousands of clones, 85% to 95% being singletons. V lost 6 bases and J lost 7; bases outside the gene matches: 5. Germline V lookup: CDR1 SNHLY, CDR2 FYNNEI. The CDR3 has 15 residues. About this clone itself: Its antigen is unidentified.

This rearrangement joins TRBV2 to TRBJ2-1, with 14 bases identical to TRBD2. This TCR was recovered from an adult who received the AZD1222 COVID-19 vaccine. This material consisted of peripheral blood, taken 28 days after the second AZD1222 dose. The CDR3 nucleotides read TGTGCCAGCAGATACGGGACTAGCGGGAGTAATGAGCAGTTCTTC. This gives the protein CASRYGTSGSNEQFF.